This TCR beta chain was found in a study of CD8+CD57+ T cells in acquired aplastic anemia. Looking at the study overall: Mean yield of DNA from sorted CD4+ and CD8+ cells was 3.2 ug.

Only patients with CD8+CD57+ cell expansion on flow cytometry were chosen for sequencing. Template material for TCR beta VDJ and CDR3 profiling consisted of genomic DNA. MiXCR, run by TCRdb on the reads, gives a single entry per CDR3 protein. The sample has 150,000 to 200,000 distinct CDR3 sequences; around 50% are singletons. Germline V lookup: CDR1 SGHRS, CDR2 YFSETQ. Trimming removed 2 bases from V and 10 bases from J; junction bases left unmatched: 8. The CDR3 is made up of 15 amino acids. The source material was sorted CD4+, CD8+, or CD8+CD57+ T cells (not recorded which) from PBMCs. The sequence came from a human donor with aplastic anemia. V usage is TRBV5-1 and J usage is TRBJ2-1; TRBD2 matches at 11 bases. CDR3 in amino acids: CASSLFSGRGYEQFF. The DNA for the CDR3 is TGCGCCAGCAGCTTATTTAGCGGGAGGGGTTACGAGCAGTTCTTC.